Listed below are T cell receptor beta chains from one sample, sequenced in a study of OX40 agonist ivuxolimab in advanced cancers. The protocol was immunoSEQ multiplex PCR, while the TCRdb copy is restricted to in-frame clones and leaves out a portion. The table shows about 36,000 clones, with about 81% occurring only once. This sample comprised CD4+ or CD8+ T cells sorted from blood, obtained in a trial of the OX40 agonist ivuxolimab. The receptors originated from an adult with an advanced solid tumor such as melanoma, head and neck, liver or kidney cancer. The CDR3 runs from the conserved cysteine through the conserved F or W. The D gene is left open where the match is weak. Expanded clones are given a class, and other clones once, few, many or no size at all.

abundance	j_gene	len	v_gene	d_gene	CDR3nt	CDR3aa
-	TRBJ2-1	13	TRBV11-2	-	TGTGCCAGCAGCTCCGGCGGGTACAATGAGCAGTTCTTC	CASSSGGYNEQFF
-	TRBJ2-2	12	TRBV7-5	-	TGTGCCAGCAGCTCCCGGACCGGGGAGCTGTTTTTT	CASSSRTGELFF
-	TRBJ1-5	14	TRBV6-5	-	TGTGCCAGCAGTTACGGGCATAGCAATCAGCCCCAGCATTTT	CASSYGHSNQPQHF
-	TRBJ2-3	12	TRBV6-6	TRBD2	TGTGCCAGCAGTTATAGTCGGGAGGCGCAGTATTTT	CASSYSREAQYF
-	TRBJ2-3	15	TRBV2	TRBD2	TGTGCCAGCAGTGATAGTGGACTAGCAGTAGATACGCAGTATTTT	CASSDSGLAVDTQYF
-	TRBJ2-7	14	TRBV6-5	TRBD1	TGTGCCAGCAGTAACCGGGACAGGTTAAACGAGCAGTACTTC	CASSNRDRLNEQYF
-	TRBJ1-1	19	TRBV5-6	TRBD1	TGTGCCAGCAGCCCCTCTCCCGGGACAGGGGATTCTTTGAACACTGAAGCTTTCTTT	CASSPSPGTGDSLNTEAFF
-	TRBJ1-2	15	TRBV5-5	-	TGTGCCAGCAGCTTGGCCGGGAGGGGCCGTTTGGGCTACACCTTC	CASSLAGRGRLGYTF
once	TRBJ2-1	17	TRBV10-2	-	TGCGCCAGCAGTGAGCACGGCAGGGACTCCGTCCCCAATGAGCAGTTCTTC	CASSEHGRDSVPNEQFF
-	TRBJ2-2	15	TRBV7-9	-	TGTGCCAGCAGCTTAATGACTACATTCACCGGGGAGCTGTTTTTT	CASSLMTTFTGELFF
-	TRBJ1-4	14	TRBV7-9	-	TGTGCCAGCAGCGCTTCCGGGACACTCTCAAAACTGTTTTTT	CASSASGTLSKLFF
once	TRBJ1-1	12	TRBV11-2	-	TGTGCCAGCAGCACGATAGGAACTGAAGCTTTCTTT	CASSTIGTEAFF
-	TRBJ2-3	15	TRBV28	TRBD2	TGTGCCAGCAGTTTCGGGGGGGACTCCCGGAAGGCGCAGTATTTT	CASSFGGDSRKAQYF
-	TRBJ2-5	17	TRBV6-1	-	TGTGCCAGCAGTGCCTTAGGTGCAATAGGGAAGCAAGAGACCCAGTACTTC	CASSALGAIGKQETQYF
-	TRBJ1-1	15	TRBV10-3	TRBD1	TGTGCCATCAGGCCGGGACAGGGAGAGAGGACTGAAGCTTTCTTT	CAIRPGQGERTEAFF
-	TRBJ2-5	15	TRBV11-3	-	TGTGCCAGCAGCCGGACGGGATCCCTCGGGGAGACCCAGTACTTC	CASSRTGSLGETQYF
-	TRBJ1-5	16	TRBV19	-	TGTGCCAGTAGGGGGGGCAGACTATATAGCAATCAGCCCCAGCATTTT	CASRGGRLYSNQPQHF
-	TRBJ1-2	10	TRBV28	-	TGTGCCAGCAGGAACTATGGCTACACCTTC	CASRNYGYTF
-	TRBJ2-2	15	TRBV14	TRBD2	TGTGCCAGCAGAAGGACTAGCGGGAACACCGGGGAGCTGTTTTTT	CASRRTSGNTGELFF
-	TRBJ2-3	16	TRBV5-6	TRBD2	TGTGCCAGCAGCTCTCTAGCGGGAGGATCCAAGGATACGCAGTATTTT	CASSSLAGGSKDTQYF
-	TRBJ1-1	15	TRBV29-1	TRBD1	TGCAGCGTCCTAGACCGACAGGGGGGGAACACTGAAGCTTTCTTT	CSVLDRQGGNTEAFF
once	TRBJ1-2	13	TRBV5-6	TRBD1	TGTGCCAGCAGCATTGACAGGGGGCGCGGCTACACCTTC	CASSIDRGRGYTF
-	TRBJ1-4	14	TRBV7-2	-	TGTGCCAGCAGCTTCGGACCAGGAGGCGAAAAACTGTTTTTT	CASSFGPGGEKLFF
-	TRBJ2-3	17	TRBV5-5	TRBD2	TGTGCCAGCAGCTTGGAGGGTAGCGGGGGTCCCACAGATACGCAGTATTTT	CASSLEGSGGPTDTQYF
-	TRBJ2-1	16	TRBV27	-	TGTGCCAGCAGTTCCCGGGACTCTCGCTCCTACAATGAGCAGTTCTTC	CASSSRDSRSYNEQFF
-	TRBJ1-2	14	TRBV28	TRBD1	TGTGCCAGCAGTTTAGGGGGACAGGGGGGGGGCTACACCTTC	CASSLGGQGGGYTF
-	TRBJ2-6	17	TRBV18	TRBD1	TGTGCCAGCTCACCAAATCGACAGGGGACAGGGGCCAACGTCCTGACTTTC	CASSPNRQGTGANVLTF
-	TRBJ2-7	16	TRBV5-1	-	TGCGCCAGCAGCTTGTTTGGCAATAGCGGATACTACGAGCAGTACTTC	CASSLFGNSGYYEQYF
-	TRBJ1-1	16	TRBV18	-	TGTGCCAGCTCACCGGACAGCCCCCTTCTGAACACTGAAGCTTTCTTT	CASSPDSPLLNTEAFF
once	TRBJ2-5	14	TRBV19	-	TGTGCCAGTAGTATCGGTTGGGGAGCGGAGACCCAGTACTTC	CASSIGWGAETQYF
-	TRBJ2-7	14	TRBV6-1	TRBD1	TGTGCCAGCATAGTAGGGACAGGCTCCTACGAGCAGTACTTC	CASIVGTGSYEQYF
-	TRBJ2-5	15	TRBV9	-	TGTGCCAGCAGCGTAGCCTCGGATGCGGGAGAGACCCAGTACTTC	CASSVASDAGETQYF
-	TRBJ1-4	18	TRBV4-2	TRBD1	TGTGCCAGCAGCCAAGCGACGGGACAGGGGGCGATGAACGAAAAACTGTTTTTT	CASSQATGQGAMNEKLFF
-	TRBJ1-2	14	TRBV6-5	TRBD1	TGTGCCAGCAGTTACCGGGACAGGGAGTATGGCTACACCTTC	CASSYRDREYGYTF
-	TRBJ2-6	16	TRBV27	TRBD1	TGTGCCAGCAGTTCCGGGACAGTCTCTGGGGCCAACGTCCTGACTTTC	CASSSGTVSGANVLTF
few	TRBJ1-1	17	TRBV13	-	TGTGCCAGCAGCCCCCCTAGGGACGGAATAAAGAACACTGAAGCTTTCTTT	CASSPPRDGIKNTEAFF
-	TRBJ1-1	14	TRBV6-5	-	TGTGCCAGTGACTTATCCCTTTTCCGGACTGAAGCTTTCTTT	CASDLSLFRTEAFF
-	TRBJ1-2	13	TRBV19	-	TGTGCCAGTAGTAGGGACAATTCCTATGGCTACACCTTC	CASSRDNSYGYTF
once	TRBJ2-7	16	TRBV13	-	TGTGCCAGCACCCCAACTGGACGCGTACCCGATTACGAGCAGTACTTC	CASTPTGRVPDYEQYF
-	TRBJ2-2	13	TRBV18	-	TGTGCCAGCTCACCTGCCACTTACGGGGAGCTGTTTTTT	CASSPATYGELFF
-	TRBJ1-1	14	TRBV11-1	TRBD1	TGTGCCAGCAGCTTACGGACAGGGGAGACTGAAGCTTTCTTT	CASSLRTGETEAFF
-	TRBJ1-2	13	TRBV6-6	-	TGTGCCAGCAGTTCCCCGGCCAACTATGGCTACACCTTC	CASSSPANYGYTF
-	TRBJ2-1	16	TRBV25-1	-	TGTGCCAGCAGTAAGCTAGCCTCTTTCTCCTACAATGAGCAGTTCTTC	CASSKLASFSYNEQFF
-	TRBJ1-1	15	TRBV30	TRBD1	TGTGCCTGGAGTTCCCTACAGGGGCGGGGGGCTGAAGCTTTCTTT	CAWSSLQGRGAEAFF
-	TRBJ2-5	15	TRBV6-6	TRBD2	TGTGCCAGCATCCGGAGAGGCGGGGGGGAAGAGACCCAGTACTTC	CASIRRGGGEETQYF
-	TRBJ2-1	13	TRBV28	-	TGTGCCAGCAGAAGGACTACCTACAATGAGCAGTTCTTC	CASRRTTYNEQFF
-	TRBJ2-6	14	TRBV6-4	-	TGTGCCAGCAGATCCGACTCTGGGGCCAACGTCCTGACTTTC	CASRSDSGANVLTF
-	TRBJ1-6	15	TRBV7-2	-	TGTGCCAGCAGCTTAAGTCCGGTGGTTAATTCACCCCTCCACTTT	CASSLSPVVNSPLHF